A selection of T cell receptor beta chains follows, all from one sample in a study of blood T cells in healthy people across ages. TCRdb ran MiXCR on the 5' RACE reads and lists one entry per CDR3 protein. The sample contains 600,000 to 800,000 distinct CDR3 sequences, around 50% of which appear only once. Sequencing input: blood. Every receptor here comes from a woman aged 80 or older in good health. Each CDR3 is given with its conserved first and last residue. The listing skips clone size in some rows; elsewhere it reads once, few, many or a size class.

J	V	size	CDR3
TRBJ1-4	TRBV18	.	CASSPKTGRNEKLFF
TRBJ2-3	TRBV7-8	.	CASSSGLAGGVRDTDTQYF
TRBJ1-6	TRBV7-2	many	CASSLLAHPNSPLHF
TRBJ1-4	TRBV5-5	.	CASSFSAGPATNEKLFF
TRBJ2-5	TRBV6-5	.	CASSYSSHGAGGRNEQYF
TRBJ2-7	TRBV4-2	.	CASSQSEAGRNEQYF
TRBJ1-6	TRBV7-3	.	CASSEQGRSPLHF
TRBJ1-1	TRBV3-1	few	CASRLQGRWTEAFF
TRBJ2-1	TRBV3-1	.	CASSRGVPGSSYNEQFF
TRBJ1-1	TRBV20-1	once	CSAPMGQIMNTEAFF
TRBJ2-5	TRBV28	many	CASSLYSRQETQYF
TRBJ1-2	TRBV5-1	.	CARSLTPNYGYTF
TRBJ2-1	TRBV12-3/TRBV12-4	few	CASSLGGFVPFF
TRBJ2-7	TRBV6-5	.	CASNRGGTGSYEQYF
TRBJ2-3	TRBV9	.	CASSPYTNFGTDTQYF
TRBJ2-1	TRBV10-3	few	CAISRRTSGNNEQFF
TRBJ2-7	TRBV20-1	many	CSARIQGASSYEQYF
TRBJ1-6	TRBV20-1	.	CSASELVANSPLHF
TRBJ1-1	TRBV18	.	CASSPAPDRETEAFF
TRBJ2-1	TRBV12-3/TRBV12-4	many	CASRDRASNEQFF
TRBJ1-1	TRBV12-3/TRBV12-4	.	CASSPNPTGPFMNTEAFF
TRBJ2-2	TRBV12-3/TRBV12-4	.	CASSHLQRGDQNTGELFF
TRBJ2-1	TRBV7-2	.	CASSLFRQGNNEQFF
TRBJ1-1	TRBV5-1	.	CASSLGSGTYTEAFF
TRBJ2-5	TRBV5-1	many	CASSPGQANLEETQYF
TRBJ2-3	TRBV29-1	.	CSATVGRGSTDTQYF
TRBJ2-1	TRBV18	few	CASSPRSLYNEQFF
TRBJ2-1	TRBV28	many	CAGGSGGSSYNEQFF
TRBJ1-1	TRBV2	.	CASSGGPGFAEAFF
TRBJ2-1	TRBV29-1	.	CSVRMGFGRRSMEQFF
TRBJ1-4	TRBV12-3/TRBV12-4	.	CASSPAGEKLFF
TRBJ2-7	TRBV10-2	many	CASSDSGQGYEQYF
TRBJ2-1	TRBV6-6	many	CARSVYNEQFF
TRBJ2-7	TRBV27	.	CASSLVGQVGYEQYF
TRBJ2-1	TRBV7-2	.	CASSFGGRPDNEQFF
TRBJ2-5	TRBV12-3/TRBV12-4	few	CASSLVRRVGTQYF
TRBJ2-5	TRBV20-1	.	CSAIPPLVGETQYF
TRBJ2-1	TRBV29-1	once	CSAADRGHRNERFF
TRBJ2-7	TRBV7-3	many	CVWTTTYEQYF
TRBJ2-1	TRBV2	.	CASRKGYEQFF
TRBJ1-4	TRBV12-3/TRBV12-4	.	CASSVGTGGWKLFF
TRBJ1-5	TRBV28	.	CASSFTGSNQPQHF